Detailed here is one T cell receptor beta chain. Its target is not known. Trimming cost V 0 bases and J 0 bases, with 7 bases left between them. The CDR3 runs to 16 residues. CDR1 and CDR2 (germline): SGHRS, YFSETQ. Samples were assayed with immunoSEQ v3.0 at survey level. Clones were sequenced by immunoSEQ multiplex PCR, and TCRdb holds only the in-frame ones, with some missing. The repertoire holds about 15,000 clones, with over 70% as singletons. The sample is drawn from a study of long-term antiretroviral therapy in people with HIV. Study-level background: There is a gap of about a decade between the earliest samples and the later 2015 immediate-ART recommendation. Points from the study as a whole: Before ART, certain clones expanded, and these dominated the repertoire at all time points.

Researchers secured at least one pre-ART and at least two post-ART PBMC samples from each donor. Treatment locations for all participants with HIV were in the United States. This rearrangement joins TRBV5-1 to TRBJ2-6; no clear D gene. The TCR was taken from a woman aged 50 to 60 with HIV. The specimen was unsorted PBMCs, collected 1.5 years before starting antiretroviral therapy. CDR3 loop: CASSLAPLSGANVLTF. The CDR3 bases are TGCGCCAGCAGCTTGGCCCCACTCTCTGGGGCCAACGTCCTGACTTTC.